This is a list of T cell receptor beta chains from one sample in a study of siplizumab effects on memory and regulatory T cells. Here immunoSEQ multiplex PCR was the method, and the copy in TCRdb shows in-frame clones only, minus some. The sample gives 85,000 to 130,000 clones, around 92% of which show up once; 2.6% is in the top ten. Sequencing input: CD4+ T cells sorted from blood. These receptors originate from a human donor in good health. Some clones in this sample may be carry-over from other donors' samples. CDR3s include the opening cysteine and the closing phenylalanine or tryptophan. The D gene is left open where the match is weak.

CASSLPGTSVHEQYF TGTGCCAGTAGTCTCCCCGGGACTAGCGTCCACGAGCAGTACTTC TRBJ2-7 TRBD2 TRBV19
CAIRSSQLSGNTIYF TGTGCCATCAGGTCGAGTCAATTGTCCGGAAACACCATATATTTT TRBJ1-3 NA TRBV10-3
CASSLEQGTGELFF TGCGCCAGCAGCTTGGAGCAAGGGACCGGGGAGCTGTTTTTT TRBJ2-2 NA TRBV5-1
CASSVWGQPNTGELFF TGCGCCAGCAGCGTATGGGGGCAACCGAACACCGGGGAGCTGTTTTTT TRBJ2-2 NA TRBV5-1
CASSFAGGNQPQHF TGTGCCAGCAGTTTTGCGGGGGGCAATCAGCCCCAGCATTTT TRBJ1-5 NA TRBV27
CASSRKDTDTQYF TGTGCCAGCAGCCGAAAGGACACAGATACGCAGTATTTT TRBJ2-3 NA TRBV5-6
CASRPGQSMNTEAFF TGCGCCAGCAGACCGGGACAGAGCATGAACACTGAAGCTTTCTTT TRBJ1-1 TRBD1 TRBV4-1
CASSLAGVGGYTF TGTGCCAGCAGCTTAGCTGGGGTCGGTGGCTACACCTTC TRBJ1-2 NA TRBV7-9
CASSVNSRGGLTGELFF TGTGCCAGCAGCGTAAATAGCCGTGGGGGCCTCACCGGGGAGCTGTTTTTT TRBJ2-2 NA TRBV9
CSVRGGTEAFF TGCAGCGTTCGCGGGGGCACTGAAGCTTTCTTT TRBJ1-1 NA TRBV29-1